The 20 T cell receptor beta chains presented below share a single source sample, sequenced in a study of vaccination effects on CD4 cells after COVID-19 (dated by TCRdb to 2022 to 2024). Library preparation used the immunoSEQ multiplex PCR assay. Sourced from immuneACCESS, this table was stored by TCRdb with only in-frame sequences that have V and J called. A share of the clones is absent; for the studies checked, an unresolved V gene accounts for under half, and the remainder has no known explanation. For this sample there are over 50,000 clones; roughly 72% appear just once. The ten largest clones represent 1% to 1.5% of the sample. These receptors have no identified antigens. In the ViraFEST assay, PBMC were stimulated with viral peptide pools, and TCR sequencing was then used to find antigen-specific CD4+ T cell clonotypes based on their expansion. After around 11 days of culture, CD4+ T cells were isolated with the EasySep CD4+ T cell isolation kit. Each participant received two doses of an mRNA SARS-CoV-2 vaccine, either BNT162b2 or mRNA-1273.

The sample in question was CD4+ T cells from PBMCs cultured with HCoV-229E spike peptides, obtained after COVID-19 vaccination. What the cell subset or site label conveys for this sample: HCoV-229E spike overlapping peptide pool stimulation. The receptors stem from a human donor who received a COVID-19 vaccine.

The chain is built from TRBV4-1 and TRBJ1-6; D is unresolved. CDR1 and CDR2 from the germline V gene are MGHRA and YSYEKL. There are 18 residues in the CDR3. Trimming left V 0 bases short and J 5 bases short, with 17 bases between. The CDR3 DNA reads as TGCGCCAGCAGCCAAGATTTGCGGGTTATGGGTGATAATTCACCCCTCCACTTT. Protein sequence: CASSQDLRVMGDNSPLHF.

Only a few counts were recorded for this clone. This chain uses TRBV5-5 with TRBJ2-2; 10 positions agree with TRBD1. Germline assignment: CDR1 SGHKS and CDR2 YYEKEE (reference sequence). V lost 3 bases to trimming and J lost 5 bases; unmatched junction nucleotides: 16. The CDR3 loop spans 19 amino acids. The CDR3 DNA is TGTGCCAGCAGCTCCTCTCGGACAGGGGGTAACCTTGGGACCGGGGAGCTGTTTTTT. This encodes CASSSSRTGGNLGTGELFF.

This chain connects TRBV25-1 to TRBJ2-6; D unclear. This CDR3 spans 14 amino acids. Germline V gene data show CDR1 as MGHDK and CDR2 as SYGVNS. Trimming shortened V by 0 bases and J by 4 bases, and 4 bases separated the two germline ends. CDR3 region: CASSEYGGANVLTF. DNA of the CDR3: TGTGCCAGCAGTGAATACGGGGGGGCCAACGTCCTGACTTTC.

With regard to this clone: At one end the junction does not follow the germline gene, possibly because of a read error. The same CDR3 arises from other DNA sequences in this sample as well. The chain recombines TRBV27 with TRBJ2-5; 7 bases match TRBD2. CDR1 and CDR2 from the germline V gene are MNHEY and SMNVEV (reference sequence). The CDR3 consists of 15 residues. The chain's CDR3 is CASIRPRGEQETQYF. In DNA form, the CDR3 reads TGTGCTAGCATCCGGCCCCGGGGGGAACAAGAGACCCAGTACTTC.

The chain links TRBV7-9 to TRBJ2-2, with a possible D match to TRBD2 (6 bases). CDR1 and CDR2 (germline): SEHNR, FQNEAQ (reference sequence). The V end lost 5 bases, the J end lost 5 bases, and 12 bases lay between the germline ends. The CDR3 is 14 amino acids. The CDR3 nucleotides are TGTGCCAGCAGCGGCCCGGGGGTTACCGGGGAGCTGTTTTTT. Encoded protein: CASSGPGVTGELFF.

The rearrangement links TRBV7-8 to TRBJ1-5; D call uncertain. The CDR3 is 13 amino acids. Trimming took 8 bases from V and 2 from J, leaving 10 bases between them. Germline lookup yields CDR1 SGHVS and CDR2 FQNEAQ. The CDR3 here is CASAPAGNQPQHF. CDR3 DNA: TGTGCCAGCGCCCCAGCAGGCAATCAGCCCCAGCATTTT.

This clone was recorded only once. The chain has TRBV9 and TRBJ2-1, with no clear D. V was cut by 0 bases and J by 1 base, with 2 bases left in between. Germline CDR1 and CDR2: SGDLS and YYNGEE. This CDR3 spans 13 amino acids. DNA for the CDR3: TGTGCCAGCAGCGTAGGGTCCTACAATGAGCAGTTCTTC. This sequence encodes CASSVGSYNEQFF. Full variable domain (remainder filled in from reference TRBV9 and TRBJ2-1): DSGVTQTPKHLITATGQRVTLRCSPRSGDLSVYWYQQSLDQGLQFLIQYYNGEERAKGNILERFSAQQFPDLHSELNLSSLELGDSALYFCASSVGSYNEQFFGPGTRLTVL.

J is TRBJ2-1 and V is TRBV14; either TRBD1 or TRBD2 may fit D (7 bases each). V dropped 4 bases and J dropped 6 bases, with 19 bases sitting between them. Germline V gene sequence: CDR1 SGHDN, CDR2 FVKESK. This CDR3 is 16 amino acids long. The CDR3 region has the DNA TGTGCCAGCAGCCGAATTAGACAGGGAGGGTTCAATGAGCAGTTCTTC. It yields the protein CASSRIRQGGFNEQFF.

This chain uses TRBV29-1 with TRBJ2-3; TRBD1 aligns across 7 bases. Germline assignment: CDR1 SQVTM and CDR2 ANQGSEA. V was pared by 3 bases and J by 0 bases, with 6 bases of the junction left unmatched. The CDR3 contains 15 residues. The CDR3 nucleotides read TGCAGCGTTGATCGAGGGGGCGGAAGCACAGATACGCAGTATTTT. It codes for CSVDRGGGSTDTQYF.

By proportion, this clone is medium-sized. This chain joins TRBV27 and TRBJ2-5, with 7 bases fitting TRBD2. This CDR3 contains 15 residues. Germline V gene lookup returns CDR1 MNHEY and CDR2 SMNVEV (reference sequence). Germline trimming cut 5 bases from V and 5 bases from J; bases unmatched to any gene: 11. This CDR3 is CASSPGTTSVETQYF. CDR3 nucleotide sequence: TGTGCCAGCAGTCCCGGGACTACTTCTGTGGAGACCCAGTACTTC.

The chain carries TRBV9 and TRBJ2-3; TRBD1 matches 8 bases. Germline CDR1 and CDR2: SGDLS and YYNGEE. The CDR3 sequence is 16 residues long. J was trimmed by 5 bases and V by 4 bases; bases with no gene match: 12. In DNA form, the CDR3 reads TGTGCCAGCAGCCCCCGGGACAGGTATTCTGGAGATACGCAGTATTTT. Translating gives CASSPRDRYSGDTQYF.

The chain joins TRBV18 to TRBJ2-3, with 8 bases matching TRBD1. CDR3 length: 18 residues. Trimming took 3 bases from V and 5 from J; bases not matched to a gene: 16. Germline assignment: CDR1 KGHSH and CDR2 LQKENI. The CDR3 DNA follows: TGTGCCAGCTCACCCCCCAGCCACGGGCAGGGGGCAGGAGATACGCAGTATTTT. It yields the protein CASSPPSHGQGAGDTQYF.

A few counts support this clone. The V gene is TRBV12-5, the J gene TRBJ1-2; weak D call: TRBD1 (5 bases). The V and J ends lost 4 bases and 6 bases respectively, with 15 bases between them. The germline V gene has CDR1 LGHNT and CDR2 FRNRAP. This CDR3 spans 14 amino acids. The CDR3 reads CASGWTGTAHGYTF. The CDR3 DNA follows: TGTGCTAGTGGTTGGACCGGGACCGCTCATGGCTACACCTTC.

The chain employs TRBV5-1 and TRBJ2-5; a weak D match, TRBD2 (5 bases). Germline CDR1 SGHRS, CDR2 YFSETQ. The CDR3 has 14 amino acids. V was clipped by 7 bases and J by 4 bases, with 17 bases between them. CDR3 in DNA: TGCGCCAGCCATAACTCGGGATTGGGAGAGACCCAGTACTTC. Its protein product is CASHNSGLGETQYF.

The rearrangement uses TRBV27 and TRBJ1-6; tentative D call: TRBD1 (6 bases). Germline V gives CDR1 MNHEY, CDR2 SMNVEV (reference sequence). The V and J ends lost 6 bases and 3 bases respectively, with 15 bases between them. This CDR3 region has 16 residues. CDR3 in DNA: TGTGCCAGCAGCATAAGGGGGGAATTCTATAATTCACCCCTCCACTTT. Protein sequence: CASSIRGEFYNSPLHF.

This chain links TRBV24-1 with TRBJ2-4; tentatively, D is TRBD1 or TRBD2 (5 bases each). Looked up from germline, CDR1 is KGHDR and CDR2 is SFDVKD. Trimming cost V 3 bases and J 4 bases, with 15 bases left between them. The CDR3 contains 16 residues. The CDR3: CATSDPSSREKNIQYF. CDR3 DNA: TGTGCCACCAGTGATCCCTCATCCAGGGAGAAAAACATTCAGTACTTC.

V usage is TRBV6-5 and J usage is TRBJ2-1, with TRBD1 matching over 12 bases. V trimming: 6 bases; J trimming: 9 bases; junction bases outside the gene matches: 3. This CDR3 region has 13 residues. Germline CDR1 and CDR2: MNHEY and SVGAGI. The CDR3 spells CASRGQGAIEQFF. CDR3 DNA: TGTGCCAGCAGGGGACAGGGGGCGATTGAGCAGTTCTTC.

The rearrangement joins TRBV5-8 to TRBJ2-3; 7 nucleotides align to TRBD2. CDR3 size: 16 residues. The V gene end was trimmed by 7 bases and the J gene end by 3 bases; junction bases not matched to a gene: 14. The V gene's germline CDR1 is SGHTS and CDR2 YDEGEE. The CDR3 DNA reads TGTGCCAGCCCATTCCTCGGACTAGAATGGACAGATACGCAGTATTTT. Its translation: CASPFLGLEWTDTQYF.

The chain carries TRBV6-5 and TRBJ2-2, with a tentative D call TRBD1 (5 bases). Per the germline V gene, CDR1 is MNHEY and CDR2 is SVGAGI. Trimming pared 2 bases from V and 0 bases from J, leaving 10 bases between. The CDR3 is 16 amino acids. The CDR3 region has the DNA TGTGCCAGCAGTTACAGTCAAGGGGCGAACACCGGGGAGCTGTTTTTT. Translation: CASSYSQGANTGELFF.

The chain uses TRBV6-1 and TRBJ2-2; TRBD1 agrees at 8 bases. The CDR3 is 15 amino acids. Trimming cost V 0 bases and J 8 bases; bases outside gene matches: 5. Germline CDR1 reads MNHNS; CDR2 reads SASEGT. Here the CDR3 reads CASSEARTGSGELFF. CDR3 in DNA: TGTGCCAGCAGTGAAGCGAGGACAGGGAGTGGGGAGCTGTTTTTT.